This T cell receptor (beta chain) was captured by sequencing in a study of blood T cell repertoires in COVID-19 (dated by TCRdb to the early 2020s). Regarding the research as a whole: Samples covering the acute and convalescent phases of COVID-19 were provided by collaborators in the United States, Italy and Spain. Samples came from the ongoing ImmuneRACE study (first 160 participants) plus 1,254 subjects from 6 global collaborators. The material from the prospective study consisted of cDNA or gDNA derived from T cells, B-cell-depleted T cells, or PBMCs. The repertoires were released in a freely available public database meant as a resource for research on the immune response to SARS-CoV-2. Where available, HLA class I and class II types were taken from metadata supplied by the sample provider and were not determined by assay-based typing. Deeply sampled blood TCRbeta repertoires from subjects exposed to, actively infected with, or recovered from COVID-19 were included in the dataset. The sample metadata nearly always contained a de-identified subject ID, COVID-19 status, age in years and sex. What the research found in general, with its limitations: Clinical and demographic metadata were provided uncurated, with the amount varying by source and participant.

Whole blood was collected in K2EDTA tubes by collaborating institutions according to the institutions' own protocols. For TCRbeta analysis, collaborators shipped samples as frozen whole blood, isolated PBMCs, or DNA extracted from either of those sample types. On this clone itself: Its antigen remains undetermined. Nothing much larger sits one base from this clone, and base qualities are not available.

The immunoSEQ Assay, a bias-controlled multiplex PCR, was used to amplify TCRbeta CDR3 regions from genomic DNA. On the authors' methods: Nucleated cell counts per sample were estimated from amplification of reference gene primers within the assay. To quantify the absolute abundance of each unique TCRbeta CDR3 rearrangement, sequence reads were collapsed and filtered. For each sample, productive Simpson clonality was calculated as the square root of Simpson's diversity index across productive rearrangements. This immuneACCESS table, as held by TCRdb, lists in-frame sequences with V and J called but not all clones. Of the missing ones, under half trace to an unresolved V gene in checked studies; the others have no known cause. That table gives V, J and clone size, and the DNA gave D and trimming. For this sample the table gives tens of thousands of clones, of which 90% were detected only once. The top ten constitute around 4% of the sample.

The material sequenced was peripheral blood. The receptor was isolated from an elderly woman with active or convalescent COVID-19.

DNA sequence: TGCAGCGTTGGCTTGGGGCTCCTGTCCTACGAGCAGTACTTC. This yields the protein CSVGLGLLSYEQYF. This receptor chain uses TRBV29-1 and TRBJ2-7, and the D gene may be TRBD1, 5 bases matching. Trimming costs V 4 bases and J 1 base, and their ends lie 14 bases apart. From the cysteine through the phenylalanine, the CDR3 covers 14 amino acids. The kept DNA is CDR3 alone, 42 bases in frame from the first base. Looking up the germline V gene yields CDR1 SQVTM and CDR2 ANQGSEA.